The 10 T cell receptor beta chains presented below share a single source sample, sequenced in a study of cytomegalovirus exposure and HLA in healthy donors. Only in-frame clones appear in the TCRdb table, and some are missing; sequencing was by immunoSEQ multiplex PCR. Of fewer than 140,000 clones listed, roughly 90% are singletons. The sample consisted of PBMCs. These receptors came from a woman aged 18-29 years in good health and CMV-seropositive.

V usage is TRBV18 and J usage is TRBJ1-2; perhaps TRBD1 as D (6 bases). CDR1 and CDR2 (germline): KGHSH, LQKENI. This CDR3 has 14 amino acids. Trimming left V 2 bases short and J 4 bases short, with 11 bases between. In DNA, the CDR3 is TGTGCCAGCTCACCAGGGCAGGGGTCCTATGGCTACACCTTC. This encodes CASSPGQGSYGYTF.

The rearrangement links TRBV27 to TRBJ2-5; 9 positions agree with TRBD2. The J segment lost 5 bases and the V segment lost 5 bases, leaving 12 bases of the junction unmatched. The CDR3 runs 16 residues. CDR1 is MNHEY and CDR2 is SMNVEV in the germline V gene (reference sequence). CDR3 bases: TGTGCCAGCAGTCCGAGGGGAGCGGGGGGCCCCGAGACCCAGTACTTC. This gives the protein CASSPRGAGGPETQYF.

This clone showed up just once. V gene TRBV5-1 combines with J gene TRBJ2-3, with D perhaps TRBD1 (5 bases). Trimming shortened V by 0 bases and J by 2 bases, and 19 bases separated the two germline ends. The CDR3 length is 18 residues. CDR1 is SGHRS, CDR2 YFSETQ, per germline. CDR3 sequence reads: CASSLGRETVTTTDTQYF. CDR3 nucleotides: TGCGCCAGCAGCTTGGGACGAGAGACAGTAACGACCACAGATACGCAGTATTTT.

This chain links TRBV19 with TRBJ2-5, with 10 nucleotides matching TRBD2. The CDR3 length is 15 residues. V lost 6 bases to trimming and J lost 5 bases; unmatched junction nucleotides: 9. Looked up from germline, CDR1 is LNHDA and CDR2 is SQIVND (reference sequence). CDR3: CASRPGAGGPETQYF. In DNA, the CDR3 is TGTGCCAGTAGGCCAGGAGCGGGGGGGCCGGAGACCCAGTACTTC.

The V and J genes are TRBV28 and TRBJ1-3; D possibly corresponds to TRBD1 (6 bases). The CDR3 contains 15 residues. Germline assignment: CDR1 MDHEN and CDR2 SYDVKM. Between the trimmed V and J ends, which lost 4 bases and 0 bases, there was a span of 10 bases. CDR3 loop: CASSYGTTSGNTIYF. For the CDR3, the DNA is TGTGCCAGCAGTTACGGGACAACCTCTGGAAACACCATATATTTT.

Written as DNA, the CDR3 is TGTGCCAGCAGTGACAGGGGCGTAGGGACTGAAGCTTTCTTT. It specifies CASSDRGVGTEAFF. The V gene is TRBV2, the J gene TRBJ1-1, with D perhaps matching TRBD1 (6 bases). The CDR3 sequence is 14 residues long. V lost 3 bases to trimming and J lost 5 bases, with 13 bases between them. Per the germline V gene, CDR1 is SNHLY and CDR2 is FYNNEI.

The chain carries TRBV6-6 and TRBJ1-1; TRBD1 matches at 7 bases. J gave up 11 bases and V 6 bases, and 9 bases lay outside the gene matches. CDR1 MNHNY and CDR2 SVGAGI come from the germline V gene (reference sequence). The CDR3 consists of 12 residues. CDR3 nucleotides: TGTGCCAGCAGCCGGGGTGGACAGGCTGCTTTCTTT. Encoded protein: CASSRGGQAAFF.

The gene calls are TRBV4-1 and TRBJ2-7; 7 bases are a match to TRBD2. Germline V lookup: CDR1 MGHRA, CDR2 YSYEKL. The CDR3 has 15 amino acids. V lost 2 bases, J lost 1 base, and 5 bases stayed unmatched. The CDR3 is CASSQLPSGSYEQYF. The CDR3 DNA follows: TGCGCCAGCAGCCAATTGCCTAGCGGTTCCTACGAGCAGTACTTC.

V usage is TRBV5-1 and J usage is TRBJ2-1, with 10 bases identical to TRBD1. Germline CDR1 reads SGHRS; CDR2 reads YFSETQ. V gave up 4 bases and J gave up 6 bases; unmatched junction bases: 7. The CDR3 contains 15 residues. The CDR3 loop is CASSPLRQGANEQFF. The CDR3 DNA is TGCGCCAGCAGCCCTTTACGACAGGGGGCCAATGAGCAGTTCTTC.

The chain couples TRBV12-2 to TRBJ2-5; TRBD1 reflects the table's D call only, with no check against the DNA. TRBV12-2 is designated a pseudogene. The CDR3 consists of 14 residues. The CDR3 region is CASRLWTVQETQYF. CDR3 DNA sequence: TGTGCAAGTCGCTTATGGACAGTTCAAGAGACCCAGTACTTC.